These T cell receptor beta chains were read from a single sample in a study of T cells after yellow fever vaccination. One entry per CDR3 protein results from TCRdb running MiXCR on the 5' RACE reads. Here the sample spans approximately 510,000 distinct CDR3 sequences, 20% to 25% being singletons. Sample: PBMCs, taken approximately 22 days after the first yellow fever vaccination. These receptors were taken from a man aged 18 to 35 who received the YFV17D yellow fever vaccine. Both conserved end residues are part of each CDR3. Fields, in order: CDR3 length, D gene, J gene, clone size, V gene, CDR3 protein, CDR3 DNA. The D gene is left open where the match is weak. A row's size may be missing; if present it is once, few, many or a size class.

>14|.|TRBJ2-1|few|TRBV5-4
CASSFGGRVHEQFF
TGTGCCAGCAGCTTCGGCGGCAGGGTTCATGAGCAGTTCTTC
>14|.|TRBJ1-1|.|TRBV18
CASSRVPGDTEAFF
TGTGCCAGCTCACGGGTCCCCGGGGACACTGAAGCTTTCTTT
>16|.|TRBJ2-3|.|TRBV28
CASSSRGRAARDTQYF
TGTGCCAGCAGTTCCCGGGGAAGGGCCGCACGAGATACGCAGTATTTT
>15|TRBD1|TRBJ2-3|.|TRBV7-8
CASRPGTGVSDTQYF
TGTGCCAGCAGGCCCGGGACAGGGGTTTCCGATACGCAGTATTTT
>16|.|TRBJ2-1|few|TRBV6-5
CASSYRSPTKPNEQFF
TGTGCCAGCAGTTACAGGTCCCCCACCAAACCCAATGAGCAGTTCTTC
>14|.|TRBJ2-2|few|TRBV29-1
CSVTINTNTGELFF
TGCAGCGTCACTATCAATACGAACACCGGGGAGCTGTTTTTT
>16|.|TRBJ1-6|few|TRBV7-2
CASSPRSRGDNSPLHF
TGTGCCAGCAGCCCCCGCTCGAGGGGGGACAATTCACCCCTCCACTTT
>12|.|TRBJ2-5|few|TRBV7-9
CASSSATGTQYF
TGTGCCAGCAGCTCTGCGACGGGAACCCAGTACTTC
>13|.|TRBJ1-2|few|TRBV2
CASSDWRGDGYTF
TGTGCCAGCAGTGATTGGAGGGGCGATGGCTACACCTTC
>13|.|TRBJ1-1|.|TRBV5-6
CASSSDFKTGAFF
TGTGCCAGCAGCTCGGATTTCAAAACAGGGGCTTTCTTT